This T cell receptor beta chain was documented in a study of blood T cells in healthy people across ages. In germline, CDR1 is DFQATT, CDR2 SNEGSKA (reference sequence). Deletions cut 4 bases from V and 2 bases from J, with 12 bases between. There are 15 residues in the CDR3. Regarding the study as a whole: Samples with more naive T cells showed higher observed beta diversity. When set beside aged donors, long-lived donors presented more naive CD4+ cells and higher diversity. Researchers said unsorted PBMCs prevented a conclusive naive versus antigen-experienced comparison.

Concerning this clonotype: Its target is not known.

For the second PCR, which ran for about 7 to 11 cycles, a sample-barcoded 5' primer and a J-beta primer mix were used. MiXCR was run by TCRdb on the 5' RACE reads, yielding one entry per CDR3 protein. The table includes about 600,000 distinct CDR3 sequences, under 55% detected once. In each sample, at least 6 million PBMCs were isolated. Source material: blood. V is TRBV20-1 and J is TRBJ2-6; D is unclear. The receptor comes from a man older than 75 in good health. CDR3 coding DNA: TGCAGTGCTATTTCAACATGTGCTGGGGCCAACGTCCTGACTTTC. This translates into CSAISTCAGANVLTF.